This T cell receptor beta chain was identified during a study of T cells in narcolepsy (dated by TCRdb to about 2018). For the study in its entirety: Healthy control donors were enrolled in the study alongside patients who had narcolepsy type 1 or type 2 (NT1, NT2). The study used TCR Vbeta sequencing to track clonotypes in blood and CSF while looking for autoreactive T cells in narcolepsy patients that target self-antigens of hypocretin neurons (hypocretin, TRIB2).

Trimming costs V 5 bases and J 5 bases, and their ends lie 9 bases apart. The CDR3 measures 13 amino acids from cysteine to phenylalanine. Solely the CDR3 DNA is kept, with 39 bases framed from the first base. CDR1 SEHNR and CDR2 FQNEAQ were looked up in the germline V gene (reference sequence). The library was made by the immunoSEQ multiplex PCR assay. Sourced from immuneACCESS, this table was stored by TCRdb with only in-frame sequences that have V and J called. A share of the clones is absent; for the studies checked, an unresolved V gene accounts for under half, and the remainder has no known explanation. The sample contains some 30,000 clones, about 85% of them found a single time. The ten largest clones represent 0.85% to 1.2% of the sample. The investigation overall reported the following: According to the report, autoreactive clonotypes were detected serially in the blood of the same patients and of different patients, but not in healthy controls. Patients and controls had comparable numbers of sequenced blood memory CD4+ clonotypes, averaging about 40,000 and 33,000, respectively. No sequences matching autoreactive T cell clones were present in some of the blood memory CD4+ repertoires from patients and controls. In plots comparing CSF and blood CD4+ T cell clonotypes from the same patient, HCRT-specific and TRIB2-specific autoreactive clonotypes were highlighted.

With regard to this clone: It has no known antigen specificity. Base qualities are missing; no much larger clone stands one base away.

Memory CD4+ T cells were sorted ex vivo from peripheral blood of narcolepsy patients and healthy controls for TCR Vbeta sequencing. This receptor was identified in a human donor in good health. Here the chain combines TRBV7-9 and TRBJ2-2; the D segment may tentatively be TRBD1 or TRBD2, each giving 5 matched bases. The sample was memory (CD45RA-) CD4+ T cells from blood. The cell subset or site label on this specimen signifies: memory T cells sorted ex vivo from peripheral blood. The DNA reads TGTGCCAGCAGCCCGGGGACGACCGGGGAGCTGTTTTTT. Its amino acids are CASSPGTTGELFF.